One sample yielded the 23 T cell receptor beta chains listed below, sequenced in a study of blood T cell repertoires in COVID-19. TCRdb's table, derived via immunoSEQ multiplex PCR, lists solely in-frame clones and lacks some. Seen here are over 150,000 clones, around 84% observed once, and the top ten hold about 7.7%. The source material was PBMCs or T cells enriched from blood (not recorded which). Receptors originate from a man aged 45-65 years who had recovered from COVID-19.

The chain recombines TRBV11-3 with TRBJ1-1, with D perhaps matching TRBD1 (5 bases). This CDR3 contains 14 residues. Trimming shortened V by 3 bases and J by 2 bases, and 10 bases separated the two germline ends. Germline assignment: CDR1 SGHNT and CDR2 YENEEA. CDR3 DNA: TGTGCCAGCAGCTTGGGCAGGGCTAACACTGAAGCTTTCTTT. This encodes CASSLGRANTEAFF.

The chain has TRBV11-2 and TRBJ1-2; D possibly corresponds to TRBD1 (6 bases). This CDR3 is built from 14 residues. Looked up from germline, CDR1 is SGHAT and CDR2 is FQNNGV. V lost 3 bases and J lost 6, with 14 bases in between. CDR3: CASSLGGPVDGYTF. The CDR3 DNA reads TGTGCCAGCAGCTTGGGGGGGCCGGTAGATGGCTACACCTTC.

This chain connects TRBV7-2 to TRBJ1-2; 7 positions match TRBD1. CDR3 size: 13 residues. CDR1 is SGHTA and CDR2 is FQGNSA in the germline V gene. V lost 1 base and J lost 8; bases outside the gene matches: 4. CDR3 sequence: CASSLDRGRGYTF. The CDR3 region has the DNA TGTGCCAGCAGCTTAGACAGGGGTCGCGGCTACACCTTC.

The genes are TRBV19 and TRBJ1-1; maybe TRBD1 (5 bases). The germline CDR1 and CDR2 sequences are LNHDA and SQIVND (reference sequence). CDR3 length equals 15 residues. Trimming stripped 9 bases from V and 1 base from J, with 18 bases between. The CDR3 sequence is CASPPGYRWNTEAFF. DNA of the CDR3: TGTGCCAGCCCTCCCGGTTACAGGTGGAACACTGAAGCTTTCTTT. Looking up the rest from reference TRBV19 and TRBJ1-1 gives the full variable domain: DGGITQSPKYLFRKEGQNVTLSCEQNLNHDAMYWYRQDPGQGLRLIYYSQIVNDFQKGDIAEGYSVSREKKESFPLTVTSAQKNPTAFYLCASPPGYRWNTEAFFGQGTRLTVV.

Only one count was recorded for this clone. The genes are TRBV11-3 and TRBJ1-1; D is unresolved. This CDR3 comprises 15 residues. The V end lost 1 base, the J end lost 0 bases, and 9 bases lay between the germline ends. Germline CDR1 is SGHNT and CDR2 is YENEEA. In nucleotides, the CDR3 is TGTGCCAGCAGCTTAGCGGAGACCATGAACACTGAAGCTTTCTTT. Translating gives CASSLAETMNTEAFF.

The chain has TRBV9 and TRBJ1-1; no clear D gene. Trimming cost V 4 bases and J 1 base, with 11 bases left between them. The germline CDR1 and CDR2 sequences are SGDLS and YYNGEE. There are 14 residues in the CDR3. This CDR3 reads CASSPFTENTEAFF. In nucleotides, the CDR3 is TGTGCCAGCAGCCCGTTTACAGAGAACACTGAAGCTTTCTTT.

This chain uses TRBV27 with TRBJ1-6; a weak D match, TRBD1 (6 bases). V was pared by 6 bases and J by 6 bases, with 18 bases between. Germline V gene sequence: CDR1 MNHEY, CDR2 SMNVEV (reference sequence). CDR3 length: 16 residues. The chain's CDR3 is CASRLGGGTLNSPLHF. The CDR3 DNA sequence: TGTGCCAGCAGGTTAGGGGGGGGGACACTTAATTCACCCCTCCACTTT.

The chain carries TRBV6-5 and TRBJ2-2, with D possibly matching TRBD2 (6 bases). V was shortened by 2 bases and J by 3 bases, with 10 bases between the two germline ends. Germline-derived CDR1 and CDR2 are MNHEY and SVGAGI. CDR3 length equals 15 residues. CDR3 sequence (DNA): TGTGCCAGCAGTTACGGGGGGACTCACACCGGGGAGCTGTTTTTT. Translation: CASSYGGTHTGELFF.

This chain links TRBV19 with TRBJ1-1; 12 bases align to TRBD1. Germline values: CDR1 LNHDA, CDR2 SQIVND (reference sequence). V lost 3 bases to trimming and J lost 7 bases; unmatched junction nucleotides: 9. The CDR3 length is 16 residues. Written as DNA, the CDR3 is TGTGCCAGTAGTATGTTTGGGGACAGGGGGCGAAATGAAGCTTTCTTT. This sequence encodes CASSMFGDRGRNEAFF.

The rearrangement uses TRBV5-4 and TRBJ2-5, with TRBD2 identical over 13 bases. Per germline, CDR1 SGHNT and CDR2 YYREEE (reference sequence). The CDR3 is made up of 18 amino acids. The trim removed 1 base at V and 1 base at J, leaving 7 bases unmatched. CDR3 sequence: CASSLFGLAGASQETQYF. The CDR3 DNA reads TGTGCCAGCAGCTTGTTTGGACTAGCGGGGGCCAGCCAAGAGACCCAGTACTTC.

The chain has TRBV21-1 and TRBJ2-1; the tabulated D call, TRBD1, remains unverified against the DNA. TRBV21-1 is a recognized pseudogene. This CDR3 comprises 18 residues. The CDR3 is CASSKLTRQDCLINEQFF. CDR3 coding DNA: TGTGCCAGCAGCAAACTAACCAGACAGGACTGCCTCATCAATGAGCAGTTCTTC.

The rearrangement links TRBV5-4 to TRBJ1-2, with TRBD1 matching 7 bases. The germline V gene has CDR1 SGHNT and CDR2 YYREEE (reference sequence). The CDR3 loop spans 13 amino acids. V dropped 4 bases and J dropped 7; count of bases not matched to a gene: 7. CDR3 nucleotides: TGTGCCAGCAGCCAACAGGGGATGGGTGGCTACACCTTC. It yields the protein CASSQQGMGGYTF. The whole variable domain, remainder taken from reference TRBV5-4 and TRBJ1-2, is ETGVTQSPTHLIKTRGQQVTLRCSSQSGHNTVSWYQQALGQGPQFIFQYYREEENGRGNFPPRFSGLQFPNYSSELNVNALELDDSALYLCASSQQGMGGYTFGSGTRLTVV.

The gene calls are TRBV9 and TRBJ2-3; unclear D gene. Trimming pared 0 bases from V and 4 bases from J, leaving 12 bases between. The CDR3 loop spans 15 amino acids. Germline V gives CDR1 SGDLS, CDR2 YYNGEE. CDR3 protein: CASSVDPSVADTQYF. The CDR3 DNA follows: TGTGCCAGCAGCGTAGACCCCTCGGTCGCAGATACGCAGTATTTT.

The chain carries TRBV7-2 and TRBJ1-1, with 12 bases matching TRBD1. The germline V gene encodes CDR1 SGHTA and CDR2 FQGNSA. Germline trimming cut 5 bases from V and 10 bases from J; bases unmatched to any gene: 8. CDR3 length: 14 amino acids. CDR3 sequence reads: CASSISGTGGLAFF. CDR3 DNA sequence: TGTGCCAGCAGCATTTCCGGGACAGGGGGCTTAGCTTTCTTT.

CDR3 protein: CASSQHRGSGTGELFF. Written as DNA, the CDR3 is TGTGCCAGCAGCCAACACAGGGGTTCGGGAACCGGGGAGCTGTTTTTT. The gene calls are TRBV3-1 (or the pseudogene TRBV3-2) and TRBJ2-2, with TRBD1 identical over 7 bases. With V trimmed by 2 bases and J by 5 bases, 8 bases remained unmatched. Germline V gives CDR1 LGHDT, CDR2 YNNKEL (reference sequence). The CDR3 covers 16 residues.

This sequence joins TRBV9 and TRBJ2-2; the D gene is possibly TRBD1 (6 bases). CDR3 length: 15 amino acids. CDR1 SGDLS and CDR2 YYNGEE come from the germline V gene. Deletions cut 4 bases from V and 2 bases from J, with 12 bases between. CDR3 nucleotide sequence: TGTGCCAGCAGCATTCGGACAGAAAACACCGGGGAGCTGTTTTTT. This gives the protein CASSIRTENTGELFF.

The V and J genes are TRBV29-1 and TRBJ2-7, with 7 bases fitting TRBD1. This CDR3 is 16 amino acids long. The ends lost 0 bases at V and 1 base at J; junction bases unmatched: 9. CDR1 is SQVTM and CDR2 is ANQGSEA in the germline V gene. Here the CDR3 reads CSVEDSSGTASYEQYF. The CDR3 DNA reads as TGCAGCGTTGAAGATTCATCCGGGACAGCATCCTACGAGCAGTACTTC.

The rearrangement uses TRBV24-1 and TRBJ1-6, with D possibly matching TRBD1 (5 bases). CDR1 is KGHDR and CDR2 is SFDVKD in the germline V gene. The CDR3 covers 15 residues. V was trimmed by 7 bases and J by 8 bases, leaving 17 bases between them. CDR3 amino acids: CATRSFRGWDSPLHF. CDR3 nucleotides: TGTGCCACCAGAAGCTTTAGGGGTTGGGATTCACCCCTCCACTTT.

The chain has TRBV11-3 and TRBJ2-2, with TRBD2 matching 7 bases. Germline values: CDR1 SGHNT, CDR2 YENEEA. Germline trimming cut 1 base from V and 3 bases from J; bases unmatched to any gene: 17. CDR3 length equals 20 residues. The CDR3 DNA reads TGTGCCAGCAGCTTAGGCCCCCCCACAACTAGCGAGAAATACACCGGGGAGCTGTTTTTT. Translation: CASSLGPPTTSEKYTGELFF.

The chain recombines TRBV9 with TRBJ1-3; 8 positions match TRBD1. The trim removed 4 bases at V and 3 bases at J, leaving 9 bases unmatched. The germline CDR1 and CDR2 sequences are SGDLS and YYNGEE. The CDR3 spans 16 residues. The DNA of the CDR3 is TGTGCCAGCAGCTCACAGGGGGGCGCCTTTGGAAACACCATATATTTT. Protein sequence: CASSSQGGAFGNTIYF.

V is TRBV5-6 and J is TRBJ2-3; TRBD2 might be the D (6 bases). The CDR3 consists of 16 residues. Trimming cost V 2 bases and J 3 bases, with 16 bases left between them. CDR1 and CDR2 from the germline V gene are SGHDT and YYEEEE. This CDR3 reads CASSFRALARTDTQYF. Written as DNA, the CDR3 is TGTGCCAGCAGCTTCCGTGCTCTAGCGAGGACAGATACGCAGTATTTT. The entire variable domain, with the rest obtained from reference TRBV5-6 and TRBJ2-3, is as follows: DAGVTQSPTHLIKTRGQQVTLRCSPKSGHDTVSWYQQALGQGPQFIFQYYEEEERQRGNFPDRFSGHQFPNYSSELNVNALLLGDSALYLCASSFRALARTDTQYFGPGTRLTVL.

This rearrangement joins TRBV6-5 to TRBJ1-4; the D gene is possibly TRBD1 (6 bases). Germline CDR1 reads MNHEY; CDR2 reads SVGAGI. Trimming pared 6 bases from V and 5 bases from J, leaving 10 bases between. This CDR3 has 13 amino acids. CDR3 in amino acids: CASRDRPNEKLFF. DNA of the CDR3: TGTGCCAGCAGGGACAGACCCAATGAAAAACTGTTTTTT.

This chain uses TRBV18 with TRBJ2-6, with a tentative D call TRBD2 (6 bases). Germline values: CDR1 KGHSH, CDR2 LQKENI. V dropped 2 bases and J dropped 2 bases, with 10 bases sitting between them. The CDR3 covers 16 residues. CDR3 nucleotides: TGTGCCAGCTCACCATCCCCGGGGGCTGGGGCCAACGTCCTGACTTTC. This translates into CASSPSPGAGANVLTF.